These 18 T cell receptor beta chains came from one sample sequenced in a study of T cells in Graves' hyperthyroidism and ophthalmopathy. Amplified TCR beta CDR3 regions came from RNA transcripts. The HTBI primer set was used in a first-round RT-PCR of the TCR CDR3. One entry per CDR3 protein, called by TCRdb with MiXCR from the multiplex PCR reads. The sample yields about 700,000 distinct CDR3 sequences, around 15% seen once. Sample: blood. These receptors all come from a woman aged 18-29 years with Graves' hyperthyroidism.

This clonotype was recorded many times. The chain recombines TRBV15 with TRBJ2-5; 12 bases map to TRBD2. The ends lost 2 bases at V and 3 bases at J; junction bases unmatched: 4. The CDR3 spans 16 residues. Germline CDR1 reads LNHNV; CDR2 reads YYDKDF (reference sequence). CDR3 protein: CATSRSWTSGEETQYF. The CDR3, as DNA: TGTGCCACCAGCAGATCCTGGACTAGCGGGGAAGAGACCCAGTACTTC.

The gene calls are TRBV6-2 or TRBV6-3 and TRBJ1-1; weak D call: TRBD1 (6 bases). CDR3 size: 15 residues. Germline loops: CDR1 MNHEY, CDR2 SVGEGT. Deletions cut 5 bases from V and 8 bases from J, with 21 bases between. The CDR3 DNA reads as TGTGCCAGCAGTCCCCCCGGGGGGGGGCTGCTGGAAGCTTTCTTT. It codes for CASSPPGGGLLEAFF.

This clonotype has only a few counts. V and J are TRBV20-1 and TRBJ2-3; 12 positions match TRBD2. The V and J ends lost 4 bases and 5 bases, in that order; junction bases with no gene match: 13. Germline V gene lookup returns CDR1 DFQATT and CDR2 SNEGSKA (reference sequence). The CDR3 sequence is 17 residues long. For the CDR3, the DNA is TGCAGTGCTACCTCTTCGGGACTAGCGGGTTCGGTAGATACGCAGTATTTT. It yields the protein CSATSSGLAGSVDTQYF.

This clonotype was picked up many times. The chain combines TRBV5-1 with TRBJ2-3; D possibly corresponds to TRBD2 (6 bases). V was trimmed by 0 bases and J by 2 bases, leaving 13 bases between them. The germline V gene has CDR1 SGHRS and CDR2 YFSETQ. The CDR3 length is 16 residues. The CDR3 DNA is TGCGCCAGCAGCTTGGTTGGCGGGACTCTCACAGATACGCAGTATTTT. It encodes CASSLVGGTLTDTQYF.

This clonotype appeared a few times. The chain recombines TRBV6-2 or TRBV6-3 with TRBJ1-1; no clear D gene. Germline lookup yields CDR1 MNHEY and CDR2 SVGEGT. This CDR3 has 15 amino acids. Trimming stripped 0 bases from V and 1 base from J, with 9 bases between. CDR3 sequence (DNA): TGTGCCAGCAGTTACTCGATATGGGAGAACACTGAAGCTTTCTTT. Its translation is CASSYSIWENTEAFF.

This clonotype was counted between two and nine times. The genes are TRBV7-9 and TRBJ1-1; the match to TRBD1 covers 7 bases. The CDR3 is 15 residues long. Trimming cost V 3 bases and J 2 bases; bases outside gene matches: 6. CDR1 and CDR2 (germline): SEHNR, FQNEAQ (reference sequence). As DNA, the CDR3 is TGTGCCAGCAGCTTTTACAGGGGCGGAAACACTGAAGCTTTCTTT. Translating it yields CASSFYRGGNTEAFF. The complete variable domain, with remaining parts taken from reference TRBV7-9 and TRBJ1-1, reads DTGVSQNPRHKITKRGQNVTFRCDPISEHNRLYWYRQTLGQGPEFLTYFQNEAQLEKSRLLSDRFSAERPKGSFSTLEIQRTEQGDSAMYLCASSFYRGGNTEAFFGQGTRLTVV.

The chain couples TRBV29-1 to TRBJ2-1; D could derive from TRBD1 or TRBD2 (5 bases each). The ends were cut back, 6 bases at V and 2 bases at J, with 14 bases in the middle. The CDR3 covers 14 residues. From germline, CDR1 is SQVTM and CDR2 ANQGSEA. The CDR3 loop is CSVDGDATYNEQFF. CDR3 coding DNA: TGCAGCGTGGACGGGGACGCTACCTACAATGAGCAGTTCTTC.

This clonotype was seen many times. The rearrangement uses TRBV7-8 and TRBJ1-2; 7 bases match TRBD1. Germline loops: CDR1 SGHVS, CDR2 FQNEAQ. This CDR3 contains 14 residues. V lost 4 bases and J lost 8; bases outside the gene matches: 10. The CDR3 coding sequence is TGTGCCAGCAGCTATAAAGGGGACAGCCTCGGCTACACCTTC. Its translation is CASSYKGDSLGYTF.

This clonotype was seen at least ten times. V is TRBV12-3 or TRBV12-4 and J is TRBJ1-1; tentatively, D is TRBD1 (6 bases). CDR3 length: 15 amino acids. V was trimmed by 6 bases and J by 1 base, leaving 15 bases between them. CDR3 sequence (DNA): TGTGCCAGCAGGCAACAGGGTCTTCCGAACACTGAAGCTTTCTTT. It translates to CASRQQGLPNTEAFF.

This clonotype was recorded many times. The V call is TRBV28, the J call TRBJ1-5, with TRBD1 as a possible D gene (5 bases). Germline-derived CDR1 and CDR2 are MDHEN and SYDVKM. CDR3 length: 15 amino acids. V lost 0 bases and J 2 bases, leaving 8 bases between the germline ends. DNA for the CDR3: TGTGCCAGCAGTTTATGGGGGGAGGGCAATCAGCCCCAGCATTTT. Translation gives CASSLWGEGNQPQHF. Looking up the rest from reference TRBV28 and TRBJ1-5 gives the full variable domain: DVKVTQSSRYLVKRTGEKVFLECVQDMDHENMFWYRQDPGLGLRLIYFSYDVKMKEKGDIPEGYSVSREKKERFSLILESASTNQTSMYLCASSLWGEGNQPQHFGDGTRLSIL.

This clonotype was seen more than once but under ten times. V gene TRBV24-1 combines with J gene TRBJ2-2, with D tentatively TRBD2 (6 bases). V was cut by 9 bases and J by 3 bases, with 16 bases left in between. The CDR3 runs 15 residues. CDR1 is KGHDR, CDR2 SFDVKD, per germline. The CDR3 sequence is CATEKRGGDTGELFF. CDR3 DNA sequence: TGTGCCACCGAAAAAAGGGGCGGGGACACCGGGGAGCTGTTTTTT.

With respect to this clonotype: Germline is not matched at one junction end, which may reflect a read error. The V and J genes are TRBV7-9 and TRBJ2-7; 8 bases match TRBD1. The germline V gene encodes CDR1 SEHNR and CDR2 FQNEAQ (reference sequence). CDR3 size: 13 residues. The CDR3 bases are TGTGCCGGCAGTGGACAGGGACCCTGGGAGCAGTACTTC. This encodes CAGSGQGPWEQYF. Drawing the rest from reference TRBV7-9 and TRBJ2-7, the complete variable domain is DTGVSQNPRHKITKRGQNVTFRCDPISEHNRLYWYRQTLGQGPEFLTYFQNEAQLEKSRLLSDRFSAERPKGSFSTLEIQRTEQGDSAMYLCAGSGQGPWEQYFGPGTRLTVT.

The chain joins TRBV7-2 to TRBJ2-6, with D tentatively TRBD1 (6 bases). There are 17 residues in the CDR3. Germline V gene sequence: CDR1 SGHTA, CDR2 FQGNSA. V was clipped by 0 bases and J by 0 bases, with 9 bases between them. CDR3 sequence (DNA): TGTGCCAGCAGCTTAGCGGGGACAACCTCTGGGGCCAACGTCCTGACTTTC. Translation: CASSLAGTTSGANVLTF.

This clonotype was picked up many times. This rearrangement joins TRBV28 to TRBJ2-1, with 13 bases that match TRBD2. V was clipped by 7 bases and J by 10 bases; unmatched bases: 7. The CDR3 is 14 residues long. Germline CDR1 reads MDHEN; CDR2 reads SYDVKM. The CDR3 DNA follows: TGTGCCAGCACCGGGACTAGCGGGACCCGAGAGCAGTTCTTC. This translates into CASTGTSGTREQFF.

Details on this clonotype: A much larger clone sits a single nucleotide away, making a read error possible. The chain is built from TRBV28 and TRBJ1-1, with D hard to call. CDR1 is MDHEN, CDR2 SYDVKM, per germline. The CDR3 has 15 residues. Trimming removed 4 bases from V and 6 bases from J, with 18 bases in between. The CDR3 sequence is CASSWGTILFAEAFF. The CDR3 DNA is TGTGCCAGCAGTTGGGGAACGATCCTTTTCGCTGAAGCTTTCTTT.

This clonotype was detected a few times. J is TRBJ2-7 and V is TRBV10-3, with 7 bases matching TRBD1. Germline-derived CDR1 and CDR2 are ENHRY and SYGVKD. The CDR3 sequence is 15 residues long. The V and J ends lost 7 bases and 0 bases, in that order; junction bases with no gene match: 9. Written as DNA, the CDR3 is TGTGCCATCACCTCCGACAGGGATAACTCCTACGAGCAGTACTTC. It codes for CAITSDRDNSYEQYF.

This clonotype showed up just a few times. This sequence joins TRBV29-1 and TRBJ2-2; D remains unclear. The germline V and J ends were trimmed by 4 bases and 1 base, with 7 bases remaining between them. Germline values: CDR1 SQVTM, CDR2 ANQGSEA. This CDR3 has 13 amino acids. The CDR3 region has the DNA TGCAGCGTTGTTTCCGGGAACACCGGGGAGCTGTTTTTT. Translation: CSVVSGNTGELFF.

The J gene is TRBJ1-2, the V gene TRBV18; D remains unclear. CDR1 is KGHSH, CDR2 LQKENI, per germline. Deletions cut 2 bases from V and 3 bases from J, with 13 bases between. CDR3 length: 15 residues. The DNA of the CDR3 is TGTGCCAGCTCACCATCGCGGGGATTGGACTATGGCTACACCTTC. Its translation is CASSPSRGLDYGYTF.